What follows is one T cell receptor (beta chain) and its context. What it binds is unknown. Primers for the PCR totalled 60 Vbeta and 13 Jbeta. The method was immunoSEQ multiplex PCR; TCRdb's version includes in-frame clones alone and lacks a portion of them. The repertoire holds 110,000 to 150,000 clones, with roughly 75% as singletons. The data derive from a study of cytomegalovirus exposure and HLA in healthy donors. Across the study: Around 80 million unique TCRs from HLA-typed donors were held in an early data release. Whole-study findings and limits: Researchers had no immune exposure information except CMV serostatus available. In a later analysis, TCR beta V- and J-gene trimming showed a link to a missense DCLRE1C variant.

The ends lost 3 bases at V and 2 bases at J; junction bases unmatched: 1. Germline loops: CDR1 SNHLY, CDR2 FYNNEI. The CDR3 spans 14 residues. The origin of this receptor is a middle-aged man in good health and CMV-seropositive. Sequencing was carried out using PBMCs. The chain joins TRBV2 to TRBJ1-2; 9 nucleotides match TRBD1. The CDR3 nucleotides read TGTGCCAGCAGTGAGGACAGGGGAAACTATGGCTACACCTTC. Its translation: CASSEDRGNYGYTF.